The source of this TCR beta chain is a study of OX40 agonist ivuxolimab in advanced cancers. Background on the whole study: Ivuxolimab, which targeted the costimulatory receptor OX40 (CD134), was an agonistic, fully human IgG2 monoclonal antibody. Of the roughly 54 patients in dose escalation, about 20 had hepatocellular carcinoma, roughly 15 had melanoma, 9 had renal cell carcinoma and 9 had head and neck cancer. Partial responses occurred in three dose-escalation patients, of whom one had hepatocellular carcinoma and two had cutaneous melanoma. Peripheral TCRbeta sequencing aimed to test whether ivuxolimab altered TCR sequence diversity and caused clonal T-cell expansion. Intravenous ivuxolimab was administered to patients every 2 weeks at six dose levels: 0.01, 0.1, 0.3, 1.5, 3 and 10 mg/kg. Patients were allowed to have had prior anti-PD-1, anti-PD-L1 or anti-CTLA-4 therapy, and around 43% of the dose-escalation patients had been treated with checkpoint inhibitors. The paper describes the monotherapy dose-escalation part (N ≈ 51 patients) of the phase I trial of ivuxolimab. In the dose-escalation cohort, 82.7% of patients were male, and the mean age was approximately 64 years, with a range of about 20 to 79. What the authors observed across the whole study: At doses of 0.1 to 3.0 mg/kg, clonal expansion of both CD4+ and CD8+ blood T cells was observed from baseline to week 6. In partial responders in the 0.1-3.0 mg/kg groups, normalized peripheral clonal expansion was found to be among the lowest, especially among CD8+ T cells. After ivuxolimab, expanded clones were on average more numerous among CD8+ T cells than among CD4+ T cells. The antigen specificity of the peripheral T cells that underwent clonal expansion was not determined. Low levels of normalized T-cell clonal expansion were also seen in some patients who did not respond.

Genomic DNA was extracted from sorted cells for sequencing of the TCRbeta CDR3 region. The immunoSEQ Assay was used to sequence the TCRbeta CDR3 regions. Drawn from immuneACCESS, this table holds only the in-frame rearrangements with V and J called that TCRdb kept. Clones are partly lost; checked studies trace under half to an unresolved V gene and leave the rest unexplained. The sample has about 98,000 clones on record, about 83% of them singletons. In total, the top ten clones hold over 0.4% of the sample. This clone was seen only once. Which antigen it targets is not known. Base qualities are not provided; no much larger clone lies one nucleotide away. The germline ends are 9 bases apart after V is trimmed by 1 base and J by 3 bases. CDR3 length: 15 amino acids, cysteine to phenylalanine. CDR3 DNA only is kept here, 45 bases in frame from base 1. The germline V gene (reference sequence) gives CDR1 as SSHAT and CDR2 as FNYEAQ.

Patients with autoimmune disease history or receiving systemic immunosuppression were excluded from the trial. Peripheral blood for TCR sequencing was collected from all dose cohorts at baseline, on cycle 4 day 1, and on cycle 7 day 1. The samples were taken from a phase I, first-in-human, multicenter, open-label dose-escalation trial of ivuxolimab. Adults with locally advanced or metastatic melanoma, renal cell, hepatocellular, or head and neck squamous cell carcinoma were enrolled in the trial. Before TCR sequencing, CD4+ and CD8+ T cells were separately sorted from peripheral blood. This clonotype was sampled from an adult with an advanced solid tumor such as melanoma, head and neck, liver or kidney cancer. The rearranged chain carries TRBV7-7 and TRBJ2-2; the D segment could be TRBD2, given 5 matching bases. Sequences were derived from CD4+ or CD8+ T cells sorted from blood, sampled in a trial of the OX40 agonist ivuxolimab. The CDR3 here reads CASSLGTSHTGELFF. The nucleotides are TGTGCCAGCAGCTTAGGAACTAGTCACACCGGGGAGCTGTTTTTT.